Listed below are T cell receptor beta chains from one sample, sequenced in a study of control samples from healthy donors and cancer patients. Sequencing was performed with immunoSEQ multiplex PCR; in TCRdb, only in-frame clones are kept and a portion is missing. The table includes about 160,000 clones, roughly 90% detected once. Sequenced material: blood. The receptor source for this set is a young man in good health. CDR3s include the opening cysteine and the closing phenylalanine or tryptophan. A D gene is named only where the DNA matches it firmly. Clone size is shown for a subset of rows, as once, few, many or a class of expanded clone.

CDR3 protein	CDR3 DNA	V gene	D gene	J gene	clone size	CDR3 length
CATVSRDGYNSPLHF	TGTGCCACCGTAAGCCGTGACGGCTATAATTCACCCCTCCACTTT	TRBV15	-	TRBJ1-6	-	15
CASSTKGPGNTIYF	TGTGCCAGCAGCACTAAGGGGCCTGGAAACACCATATATTTT	TRBV9	-	TRBJ1-3	-	14
CAISGAQGEDGYTF	TGTGCCATCAGTGGGGCCCAGGGAGAGGATGGCTACACCTTC	TRBV10-3	-	TRBJ1-2	many	14
CASSLEAGANVLTF	TGTGCCAGCAGCTTAGAGGCTGGGGCCAACGTCCTGACTTTC	TRBV7-9	-	TRBJ2-6	-	14
CASSPLDGAPSSYEQYF	TGTGCCAGCAGCCCCCTCGACGGGGCTCCTAGCTCCTACGAGCAGTACTTC	TRBV3-1/TRBV3-2	-	TRBJ2-7	-	17
CASTMGGQTEAFF	TGTGCCAGCACAATGGGGGGGCAAACTGAAGCTTTCTTT	TRBV2	-	TRBJ1-1	-	13
CASSWTVVGEQFF	TGTGCCAGCAGTTGGACAGTAGTGGGGGAGCAGTTCTTC	TRBV7-3	-	TRBJ2-1	-	13
CASRSNYGYTF	TGTGCCAGCAGGAGCAACTATGGCTACACCTTC	TRBV3-1/TRBV3-2	-	TRBJ1-2	-	11
CATSRDRGTFYGYTF	TGTGCCACCAGCAGAGATAGAGGCACCTTCTATGGCTACACCTTC	TRBV15	-	TRBJ1-2	few	15
CASSHPTGYYEQYF	TGTGCCAGCAGCCACCCCACAGGGTACTACGAGCAGTACTTC	TRBV28	-	TRBJ2-7	-	14
CASSLSGVGSDTQYF	TGTGCCAGCAGCTTGAGTGGGGTGGGGTCGGATACGCAGTATTTT	TRBV5-4	-	TRBJ2-3	-	15
CASLSSTSGRAAGELFF	TGTGCCAGCCTTTCTTCCACCAGCGGGAGGGCCGCCGGGGAGCTGTTTTTT	TRBV5-4	TRBD2	TRBJ2-2	-	17
CASSLVPEPNTEAFF	TGCGCCAGCAGCTTGGTGCCGGAGCCGAACACTGAAGCTTTCTTT	TRBV5-1	-	TRBJ1-1	-	15
CASRGEENQPQHF	TGCGCCAGCAGGGGAGAAGAAAATCAGCCCCAGCATTTT	TRBV5-1	-	TRBJ1-5	once	13
CASSRSRAAGATIAKNIQYF	TGTGCCAGCAGCCGATCAAGAGCGGCAGGGGCCACCATAGCCAAAAACATTCAGTACTTC	TRBV14	-	TRBJ2-4	-	20
CASSIWGSGTGELFF	TGTGCCAGTAGTATCTGGGGTAGCGGCACCGGGGAGCTGTTTTTT	TRBV19	-	TRBJ2-2	-	15
CASSFPGPADTQYF	TGTGCCAGCAGTTTCCCCGGACCGGCAGATACGCAGTATTTT	TRBV27	-	TRBJ2-3	-	14
CASSLAAIPTQYF	TGTGCCAGCAGCTTAGCGGCCATCCCTACGCAGTATTTT	TRBV7-9	-	TRBJ2-3	-	13
CASSKSTSSTDTQYF	TGTGCCAGCAGCAAGTCAACTTCTAGCACAGATACGCAGTATTTT	TRBV9	-	TRBJ2-3	-	15
CASSFPENYEQYF	TGTGCCAGCAGTTTCCCCGAGAACTACGAGCAGTACTTC	TRBV28	-	TRBJ2-7	-	13
CASSVATGTEAFF	TGTGCCAGCAGCGTAGCGACGGGCACTGAAGCTTTCTTT	TRBV9	-	TRBJ1-1	-	13
CASSRLAGDLPYEQYF	TGTGCCAGCAGCAGACTAGCGGGAGACCTTCCCTACGAGCAGTACTTC	TRBV25-1	TRBD2	TRBJ2-7	-	16
CASSLAPGLAGGYSLGADTQYF	TGTGCCAGCAGCTTAGCCCCGGGACTAGCGGGAGGGTATAGCTTAGGGGCAGATACGCAGTATTTT	TRBV7-2	TRBD2	TRBJ2-3	-	22
CASRTGTGDNQPQHF	TGTGCCAGTAGAACCGGGACAGGGGATAATCAGCCCCAGCATTTT	TRBV19	TRBD1	TRBJ1-5	-	15
CASSPRLGNTEAFF	TGCGCCAGCAGCCCCAGGCTGGGGAACACTGAAGCTTTCTTT	TRBV4-3	-	TRBJ1-1	-	14
CASSSGLAGGGEQFF	TGTGCCAGCAGTTCCGGACTAGCGGGAGGGGGTGAGCAGTTCTTC	TRBV28	TRBD2	TRBJ2-1	-	15
CASSQDSLTLGEQFF	TGTGCCAGCAGCCAAGATTCTCTAACTCTAGGTGAGCAGTTCTTC	TRBV4-2	-	TRBJ2-1	-	15
CASSLGGRTVNEQFF	TGTGCCAGCAGCTTAGGGGGTCGCACGGTCAATGAGCAGTTCTTC	TRBV11-2	-	TRBJ2-1	-	15
CASSLELRDQETQYF	TGTGCCAGCAGCTTAGAACTCCGGGACCAAGAGACCCAGTACTTC	TRBV11-2	-	TRBJ2-5	-	15
CASSLTGVGNTIYF	TGTGCCAGCAGCCTGACAGGGGTTGGAAACACCATATATTTT	TRBV7-8	TRBD1	TRBJ1-3	-	14
CASSYSGGTEAFF	TGTGCCAGCAGTTACTCAGGCGGGACTGAAGCTTTCTTT	TRBV6-6	-	TRBJ1-1	-	13
CASKGANIQYF	TGTGCCAGCAAAGGGGCGAACATTCAGTACTTC	TRBV27	-	TRBJ2-4	-	11
CASSSPSLGGYTF	TGTGCCAGCAGTTCGCCGTCCTTGGGGGGCTACACCTTC	TRBV28	-	TRBJ1-2	-	13
CASYTELYNSPLHF	TGTGCCAGCTATACGGAGTTATATAATTCACCCCTCCACTTT	TRBV28	-	TRBJ1-6	-	14
CASSSGLQGGKLFF	TGTGCCAGCAGCTCCGGGCTCCAAGGGGGGAAACTGTTTTTT	TRBV3-1/TRBV3-2	-	TRBJ1-4	-	14
CASKRGGLGAQPQHF	TGTGCCAGTAAACGGGGGGGACTTGGAGCTCAGCCCCAGCATTTT	TRBV25-1	-	TRBJ1-5	-	15
CASSPGTLGNTIYF	TGCGCCAGCAGCCCCGGGACACTAGGAAACACCATATATTTT	TRBV4-1	-	TRBJ1-3	-	14
CASLDREASPLHF	TGTGCCAGCTTGGACAGGGAGGCTTCACCCCTCCACTTT	TRBV25-1	TRBD1	TRBJ1-6	-	13
CASSLAGQSYEQYF	TGTGCCAGCAGCTTAGCCGGACAGTCCTACGAGCAGTACTTC	TRBV11-2	-	TRBJ2-7	-	14
CASSRSTGVGYGYTF	TGTGCCAGCAGCCGGTCAACAGGGGTCGGCTATGGCTACACCTTC	TRBV14	TRBD1	TRBJ1-2	-	15
CASSQAGQVHGGYTF	TGTGCCAGCAGCCAAGCGGGGCAGGTCCATGGCGGCTACACCTTC	TRBV4-2	-	TRBJ1-2	few	15
CASSLGQGEAEAFF	TGTGCCAGCAGCTTAGGGCAGGGAGAAGCTGAAGCTTTCTTT	TRBV7-9	-	TRBJ1-1	-	14
CASSLGGGLAAINTYEQYF	TGTGCCAGCAGCCTCGGGGGGGGACTAGCGGCTATTAACACCTACGAGCAGTACTTC	TRBV7-2	TRBD2	TRBJ2-7	once	19
CASDNTGELFF	TGTGCCAGCGACAACACCGGGGAGCTGTTTTTT	TRBV7-8	-	TRBJ2-2	once	11
CASSRTGEWKLFF	TGTGCCAGCAGTAGGACAGGGGAGTGGAAACTGTTTTTT	TRBV12-3/TRBV12-4	TRBD1	TRBJ1-4	-	13